This TCR beta chain was retrieved from a study of PD-L1 blockade in urothelial cancer. Study-level results: The study found that durable-benefit patients expanded tumor-associated blood clones more at 3 weeks.

This CDR3 has 14 amino acids. Germline CDR1 is LNHDA and CDR2 is SQIVND (reference sequence). J lost 4 bases, V lost 4 bases, and 4 bases had no gene match. A note on this clone: Antigen: not known.

Clones were sequenced by immunoSEQ multiplex PCR, and TCRdb holds only the in-frame ones, with some missing. This table holds some 45,000 clones, about nine tenths found once. J is TRBJ1-5 and V is TRBV19; TRBD1 matches at 7 bases. This TCR was sampled from an elderly man with urothelial cancer. The sample was PBMCs, taken around atezolizumab (anti-PD-L1) treatment. The CDR3 loop is CASSKPGQNQPQHF. The CDR3 bases are TGTGCCAGTAGTAAGCCGGGACAGAATCAGCCCCAGCATTTT.